The 15 T cell receptor beta chains presented below share a single source sample, sequenced in a study of technical replicates of blood from a few donors. Assay used: immunoSEQ multiplex PCR; TCRdb lists only in-frame clones, some missing. The sample consists of around 64,000 clones, about 94% of them appearing once. Sequenced input: PBMCs. The receptors come from a human donor in good health. Some clones in this sample may be carry-over from other donors' samples.

The genes are TRBV30 and TRBJ1-1; TRBD1 agrees at 9 bases. Germline CDR1 reads GTSNPN; CDR2 reads SVGIG (reference sequence). V lost 8 bases to trimming and J lost 7 bases; unmatched junction nucleotides: 11. The CDR3 has 13 amino acids. The CDR3 region is CAIAPTGGGEAFF. CDR3 nucleotides: TGTGCCATTGCACCGACAGGGGGGGGTGAAGCTTTCTTT.

The chain carries TRBV9 and TRBJ2-1; TRBD2 might be the D (6 bases). The CDR3 contains 14 residues. The V end was cut by 0 bases, the J end by 10 bases, with 14 bases between. Germline V gene sequence: CDR1 SGDLS, CDR2 YYNGEE. In DNA form, the CDR3 reads TGTGCCAGCAGCGTAGATCTTGGAGGACTAGAGCAGTTCTTC. Translated, it gives CASSVDLGGLEQFF.

This chain links TRBV5-6 with TRBJ2-5; 9 nucleotides align to TRBD2. J gave up 2 bases and V 2 bases, and 1 base lay outside the gene matches. This CDR3 has 14 residues. Germline values: CDR1 SGHDT, CDR2 YYEEEE. The chain's CDR3 is CASSFLAGQETQYF. The CDR3 nucleotides are TGTGCCAGCAGCTTCCTAGCGGGACAAGAGACCCAGTACTTC.

The CDR3: CASSVAGGMTYEQYF. The CDR3 bases are TGTGCCAGTAGTGTAGCGGGAGGAATGACCTACGAGCAGTACTTC. This chain connects TRBV19 to TRBJ2-7; 10 bases map to TRBD2. CDR1 and CDR2 from the germline V gene are LNHDA and SQIVND (reference sequence). The CDR3 length is 15 residues. V shed 5 bases and J 2 bases; nucleotides not matched to a gene: 6. Filled out from reference TRBV19 and TRBJ2-7, the complete variable domain reads DGGITQSPKYLFRKEGQNVTLSCEQNLNHDAMYWYRQDPGQGLRLIYYSQIVNDFQKGDIAEGYSVSREKKESFPLTVTSAQKNPTAFYLCASSVAGGMTYEQYFGPGTRLTVT.

This chain joins TRBV4-2 and TRBJ2-5, with 16 nucleotides matching TRBD2. Germline V gene lookup returns CDR1 LGHNA and CDR2 YNFKEQ. The CDR3 covers 18 residues. The V gene end was trimmed by 4 bases and the J gene end by 6 bases; junction bases not matched to a gene: 11. CDR3 protein: CASSLSGTSGGAAQTQYF. CDR3 in DNA: TGTGCCAGCAGCCTATCAGGGACTAGCGGGGGGGCGGCCCAGACCCAGTACTTC.

The V and J genes are TRBV6-6 and TRBJ2-1, with TRBD2 matching 8 bases. Per the germline V gene, CDR1 is MNHNY and CDR2 is SVGAGI (reference sequence). V lost 6 bases, J lost 8 bases, and 9 bases stayed unmatched. The CDR3 is made up of 14 amino acids. CDR3 in amino acids: CASSRTGGLYEQFF. CDR3 sequence (DNA): TGTGCCAGCAGCCGGACGGGAGGGCTGTATGAGCAGTTCTTC.

CDR3 protein: CASVEAGGSYNEQFF. The CDR3 DNA sequence: TGTGCCAGCGTTGAGGCGGGAGGGTCCTACAATGAGCAGTTCTTC. The chain links TRBV27 to TRBJ2-1; 9 bases are shared with TRBD2. The CDR3 totals 15 residues. Germline values: CDR1 MNHEY, CDR2 SMNVEV (reference sequence). The trim removed 8 bases at V and 1 base at J, leaving 6 bases unmatched.

The chain has TRBV4-3 and TRBJ2-7, with D possibly matching TRBD2 (7 bases). The germline V gene encodes CDR1 LGHNA and CDR2 YSLEER. The CDR3 sequence is 16 residues long. V shed 0 bases and J shed 4 bases, with 16 bases lying between them. The CDR3 region is CASSQDDAGANYEQYF. Here the CDR3 DNA reads TGCGCCAGCAGCCAAGATGACGCGGGGGCTAATTACGAGCAGTACTTC.

The chain combines TRBV5-6 with TRBJ1-4; D is uncertain. Germline CDR1 SGHDT, CDR2 YYEEEE. V was pared by 2 bases and J by 0 bases, with 5 bases between. This CDR3 has 14 residues. The CDR3 sequence is CASSFRTTNEKLFF. In DNA form, the CDR3 reads TGTGCCAGCAGCTTCAGAACAACTAATGAAAAACTGTTTTTT.

The V and J genes are TRBV2 and TRBJ2-3; 14 nucleotides match TRBD2. With V trimmed by 6 bases and J by 0 bases, 11 bases remained unmatched. CDR1 and CDR2 (germline): SNHLY, FYNNEI. The CDR3 consists of 19 residues. CDR3 sequence: CASSRIRTSGRTSTDTQYF. Here the CDR3 DNA reads TGTGCCAGCAGCAGAATCCGGACTAGCGGGAGGACTAGCACAGATACGCAGTATTTT. The entire variable domain, with the rest obtained from reference TRBV2 and TRBJ2-3, is as follows: EPEVTQTPSHQVTQMGQEVILRCVPISNHLYFYWYRQILGQKVEFLVSFYNNEISEKSEIFDDQFSVERPDGSNFTLKIRSTKLEDSAMYFCASSRIRTSGRTSTDTQYFGPGTRLTVL.

The V and J genes are TRBV4-3 and TRBJ2-7, with D tentatively TRBD1 (5 bases). V was shortened by 4 bases and J by 5 bases, with 15 bases between the two germline ends. Germline V gene data show CDR1 as LGHNA and CDR2 as YSLEER. CDR3 size: 14 residues. CDR3 sequence reads: CASSLFVQGNEQYF. The CDR3 DNA reads TGCGCCAGCAGCCTCTTTGTGCAGGGAAACGAGCAGTACTTC.

This chain connects TRBV15 to TRBJ2-3; D might be TRBD2 (5 bases). Trimming removed 0 bases from V and 4 bases from J, with 5 bases in between. CDR1 LNHNV and CDR2 YYDKDF come from the germline V gene (reference sequence). There are 13 residues in the CDR3. The CDR3: CATSRELADTQYF. CDR3 DNA sequence: TGTGCCACCAGCAGAGAACTAGCAGATACGCAGTATTTT.

The genes are TRBV6-6 and TRBJ1-2; 7 bases align to TRBD1. With V trimmed by 5 bases and J by 7 bases, 10 bases remained unmatched. The CDR3 spans 14 residues. The germline CDR1 and CDR2 sequences are MNHNY and SVGAGI (reference sequence). CDR3: CASSPDRPIGGYTF. In DNA form, the CDR3 reads TGTGCCAGCAGTCCGGACAGGCCCATTGGTGGCTACACCTTC.

The chain carries TRBV15 and TRBJ1-2; 10 bases are a match to TRBD1. The CDR3 sequence is 18 residues long. Germline CDR1 and CDR2: LNHNV and YYDKDF (reference sequence). The V gene end was trimmed by 0 bases and the J gene end by 4 bases; junction bases not matched to a gene: 11. CDR3 nucleotides: TGTGCCACCAGCAGAGATAGGGGACAGGGGCTCTGGGGCTATGGCTACACCTTC. Its translation: CATSRDRGQGLWGYGYTF. Full variable domain (outside the CDR3, taken from reference TRBV15 and TRBJ1-2): DAMVIQNPRYQVTQFGKPVTLSCSQTLNHNVMYWYQQKSSQAPKLLFHYYDKDFNNEADTPDNFQSRRPNTSFCFLDIRSPGLGDTAMYLCATSRDRGQGLWGYGYTFGSGTRLTVV.

The chain recombines TRBV9 with TRBJ2-2; 7 positions match TRBD2. Germline lookup yields CDR1 SGDLS and CDR2 YYNGEE. This CDR3 comprises 16 residues. V dropped 2 bases and J dropped 0; count of bases not matched to a gene: 4. The CDR3, as DNA: TGTGCCAGCAGCGTGCCGACTAGCCCGAACACCGGGGAGCTGTTTTTT. Amino acids: CASSVPTSPNTGELFF.